This passage covers 23 T cell receptor beta chains from one sample sequenced in a study of siplizumab effects on memory and regulatory T cells. Libraries were prepared by immunoSEQ multiplex PCR; TCRdb keeps only in-frame clonotypes and omits some of them. The repertoire holds over 100,000 clones, with about 90% as singletons. Sequencing used Tregs sorted from blood. The receptors shown here come from a human donor in good health.

This chain connects TRBV5-1 to TRBJ1-1; D not resolved. This CDR3 region has 14 residues. CDR1 and CDR2 from the germline V gene are SGHRS and YFSETQ. Trimming stripped 4 bases from V and 5 bases from J, with 15 bases between. CDR3 sequence: CASSQILGGTEAFF. CDR3 nucleotide sequence: TGCGCCAGCAGCCAGATTCTCGGTGGGACTGAAGCTTTCTTT.

The chain joins TRBV11-2 to TRBJ2-5; D is uncertain. The CDR3 runs 14 residues. Trimming removed 0 bases at V and 1 base at J, with 6 bases between. CDR1 and CDR2 from the germline V gene are SGHAT and FQNNGV. The CDR3: CASSLEGSQETQYF. In DNA, the CDR3 is TGTGCCAGCAGCTTAGAAGGGTCCCAAGAGACCCAGTACTTC.

The chain employs TRBV10-3 and TRBJ2-5, with 7 bases fitting TRBD2. V shed 6 bases, J shed 1 base, and the junction held 2 bases outside the gene matches. Germline V gene data show CDR1 as ENHRY and CDR2 as SYGVKD. The CDR3 extends over 13 amino acids. The CDR3 DNA reads TGTGCCATCAGGAGGACTAGCCAAGAGACCCAGTACTTC. Translated: CAIRRTSQETQYF.

The chain has TRBV6-6 and TRBJ2-3; D call uncertain. The CDR3 loop spans 15 amino acids. Germline V gene sequence: CDR1 MNHNY, CDR2 SVGAGI (reference sequence). V gave up 0 bases and J gave up 0 bases, with 7 bases separating them. The CDR3 coding sequence is TGTGCCAGCAGTTACTCGCACTCTAGCACAGATACGCAGTATTTT. Translating it yields CASSYSHSSTDTQYF.

The chain is built from TRBV5-1 and TRBJ1-2; D gene uncertain. The CDR3 has 17 amino acids. Germline V lookup: CDR1 SGHRS, CDR2 YFSETQ. V lost 0 bases to trimming and J lost 0 bases, with 15 bases between them. Here the CDR3 reads CASSLGMFGRSNYGYTF. The CDR3 region has the DNA TGCGCCAGCAGCTTGGGGATGTTTGGCAGATCTAACTATGGCTACACCTTC.

The chain couples TRBV2 to TRBJ2-7; 7 bases line up with TRBD1. The V gene's germline CDR1 is SNHLY and CDR2 FYNNEI. V shed 8 bases and J 3 bases; nucleotides not matched to a gene: 10. The CDR3 has 14 amino acids. The CDR3 DNA reads TGTGCCAGCGCGTCAAAGGACAGGAACTACGAGCAGTACTTC. It is translated as CASASKDRNYEQYF.

This chain joins TRBV9 and TRBJ2-1; D remains unclear. The CDR3 is 16 amino acids. Germline values: CDR1 SGDLS, CDR2 YYNGEE. Trimming took 4 bases from V and 1 from J, leaving 15 bases between them. The DNA of the CDR3 is TGTGCCAGCAGCCTTAGTACAAGAGGATCCTACAATGAGCAGTTCTTC. It codes for CASSLSTRGSYNEQFF.

The genes are TRBV19 and TRBJ1-1; D uncertain. V dropped 3 bases and J dropped 5 bases, with 10 bases sitting between them. Per the germline V gene, CDR1 is LNHDA and CDR2 is SQIVND (reference sequence). The CDR3 is 13 amino acids. CDR3 nucleotides: TGTGCCAGTAGTATGTCTCCTATAACTGAAGCTTTCTTT. Translating gives CASSMSPITEAFF. Full variable domain (missing parts from reference TRBV19 and TRBJ1-1): DGGITQSPKYLFRKEGQNVTLSCEQNLNHDAMYWYRQDPGQGLRLIYYSQIVNDFQKGDIAEGYSVSREKKESFPLTVTSAQKNPTAFYLCASSMSPITEAFFGQGTRLTVV.

This chain connects TRBV6-1 to TRBJ1-5; 8 bases map to TRBD1. Germline CDR1 reads MNHNS; CDR2 reads SASEGT. V lost 7 bases to trimming and J lost 9 bases; unmatched junction nucleotides: 14. The CDR3 spans 15 residues. The CDR3 region is CASTSGTGLFRPQHF. The CDR3 bases are TGTGCCAGCACCTCCGGGACAGGCCTATTTCGGCCCCAGCATTTT.

The gene calls are TRBV5-1 and TRBJ1-3, with a weak D call TRBD1 (5 bases). Trimming removed 4 bases from V and 0 bases from J, with 14 bases in between. CDR1 and CDR2 (germline): SGHRS, YFSETQ. The CDR3 sequence is 16 residues long. This chain's CDR3 is CASSVAGTLSGNTIYF. The CDR3 DNA sequence: TGCGCCAGCAGCGTAGCGGGGACCCTCTCTGGAAACACCATATATTTT.

The V call is TRBV19, the J call TRBJ1-5; D is unresolved. V lost 5 bases and J 2 bases, leaving 13 bases between the germline ends. Germline-derived CDR1 and CDR2 are LNHDA and SQIVND (reference sequence). This CDR3 is 15 amino acids long. DNA for the CDR3: TGTGCCAGTAGTCCCGACATTCGGGGCAATCAGCCCCAGCATTTT. This gives the protein CASSPDIRGNQPQHF.

The chain combines TRBV7-2 with TRBJ1-2, with D uncertain. Germline V gene data show CDR1 as SGHTA and CDR2 as FQGNSA. Trimming left V 11 bases short and J 5 bases short, with 12 bases between. The length of the CDR3 is 11 residues. The CDR3 protein is CARMDGYGYTF. The CDR3 nucleotides read TGTGCCCGAATGGACGGTTATGGCTACACCTTC.

The chain joins TRBV7-2 to TRBJ1-4; tentative D call: TRBD1 (6 bases). Looked up from germline, CDR1 is SGHTA and CDR2 is FQGNSA. The CDR3 extends over 16 amino acids. Trimming took 5 bases from V and 1 from J, leaving 14 bases between them. The CDR3 is CASSRGSSLTNEKLFF. CDR3 coding DNA: TGTGCCAGCAGCAGGGGGTCCAGCCTAACTAATGAAAAACTGTTTTTT.

V is TRBV15 and J is TRBJ1-2, with no clear D. Trimming took off 1 base at V and 0 bases at J, with 9 bases between the two ends. CDR3 length: 15 residues. The germline gives CDR1 LNHNV, CDR2 YYDKDF (reference sequence). The CDR3 DNA sequence: TGTGCCACCAGCAGAGCGAGAAGAGCTAACTATGGCTACACCTTC. It specifies CATSRARRANYGYTF.

This chain uses TRBV19 with TRBJ2-7; D is possibly TRBD1 (6 bases). CDR3 length: 16 amino acids. Trimming shortened V by 4 bases and J by 3 bases, and 19 bases separated the two germline ends. Germline assignment: CDR1 LNHDA and CDR2 SQIVND (reference sequence). The CDR3 sequence is CASSNRTALRSYEQYF. CDR3 in DNA: TGTGCCAGTAGTAACCGGACAGCCCTTCGGAGCTACGAGCAGTACTTC.

J is TRBJ2-7 and V is TRBV27; TRBD1 or TRBD2 may be the D gene (6 bases each). V was pared by 6 bases and J by 6 bases, with 18 bases between. CDR3 length: 14 amino acids. Germline V CDR1 and CDR2: MNHEY, SMNVEV (reference sequence). The CDR3 region is CASSQMGGFSEQYF. CDR3 DNA sequence: TGTGCCAGCAGCCAGATGGGGGGCTTCTCCGAGCAGTACTTC.

The chain is built from TRBV5-1 and TRBJ1-2; 8 nucleotides align to TRBD1. The CDR3 has 13 residues. Per germline, CDR1 SGHRS and CDR2 YFSETQ. V lost 5 bases and J lost 3; bases outside the gene matches: 3. In DNA, the CDR3 is TGCGCCAGCAGACAACAGGGGGACTATGGCTACACCTTC. Its translation is CASRQQGDYGYTF.

V and J are TRBV19 and TRBJ1-1, with TRBD1 as a possible D gene (6 bases). V was clipped by 6 bases and J by 5 bases, with 16 bases between them. The CDR3 has 14 amino acids. Germline assignment: CDR1 LNHDA and CDR2 SQIVND (reference sequence). The DNA for the CDR3 is TGTGCCAGTAGGGATCCGGGCCAGGGGACTGAAGCTTTCTTT. This sequence encodes CASRDPGQGTEAFF.

V is TRBV9 and J is TRBJ1-1, with 9 bases aligning to TRBD1. Germline V gene lookup returns CDR1 SGDLS and CDR2 YYNGEE. The CDR3 spans 16 residues. V lost 3 bases and J lost 1; bases outside the gene matches: 7. The CDR3 spells CASSARTGEKNTEAFF. CDR3 in DNA: TGTGCCAGCAGCGCCCGGACAGGGGAAAAGAACACTGAAGCTTTCTTT.

The CDR3 here is CASSPQDGTASPLHF. In DNA form, the CDR3 reads TGTGCCAGCTCACCACAAGATGGGACAGCTTCTCCCCTCCACTTT. The V call is TRBV18, the J call TRBJ1-6; 7 bases match TRBD1. Losses at the gene ends were 1 base for V and 13 bases for J; bases not matched to a gene: 10. This CDR3 region has 15 residues. Germline V gene sequence: CDR1 KGHSH, CDR2 LQKENI.

This clone has a handful of counts. The J gene is TRBJ2-2, the V gene TRBV5-1; TRBD2 might be the D (6 bases). This CDR3 comprises 15 residues. V lost 9 bases and J lost 1, with 16 bases in between. The germline V gene encodes CDR1 SGHRS and CDR2 YFSETQ. CDR3 nucleotides: TGCGCCACTAGACGGGGGACCGAGAACACCGGGGAGCTGTTTTTT. This gives the protein CATRRGTENTGELFF.

The V gene is TRBV6-6, the J gene TRBJ1-6; 8 bases align to TRBD1. This CDR3 has 16 amino acids. V shed 5 bases, J shed 7 bases, and the junction held 10 bases outside the gene matches. Germline values: CDR1 MNHNY, CDR2 SVGAGI (reference sequence). The chain's CDR3 is CASSGTGTGLNSPLHF. The CDR3 DNA follows: TGTGCCAGCAGTGGAACAGGGACAGGTTTAAATTCACCCCTCCACTTT.

This clone was seen a handful of times. The chain joins TRBV6-6 to TRBJ1-5; no firm D call. The CDR3 loop spans 14 amino acids. The V and J ends lost 5 bases and 0 bases respectively, with 8 bases between them. Germline-derived CDR1 and CDR2 are MNHNY and SVGAGI (reference sequence). CDR3 sequence reads: CASSLRNSNQPQHF. The CDR3, as DNA: TGTGCCAGCAGTCTGAGAAATAGCAATCAGCCCCAGCATTTT.